The sequence of this T cell receptor (beta chain) was determined in a study of cytomegalovirus exposure and HLA in healthy donors. Study at large: In a later analysis, it was reported that the 120 or so validation repertoires had been produced on the same platform as the 700 or so repertoires belonging to the first cohort. Findings and limits, study-wide: CMV antigen specificity was confirmed in vitro for a few CMV-associated chains.

A remark on this clone: The antigen is undetermined.

This CDR3 has 14 amino acids. The V gene end was trimmed by 4 bases and the J gene end by 6 bases; junction bases not matched to a gene: 5. Germline assignment: CDR1 PRHDT and CDR2 FYEKMQ (reference sequence). This table comes from immunoSEQ multiplex PCR, and its TCRdb copy is limited to in-frame clones, with some not included. The sample has around 300,000 clones, 86% seen once. Input material: PBMCs. The origin of this receptor is a woman aged 18 to 35 in good health and CMV-seronegative. The genes are TRBV13 and TRBJ2-7; 11 bases map to TRBD1. The CDR3 nucleotides are TGTGCCAGCAGCTCCGGGACAGGGGGTGTCGAGCAGTACTTC. Translated, it gives CASSSGTGGVEQYF.